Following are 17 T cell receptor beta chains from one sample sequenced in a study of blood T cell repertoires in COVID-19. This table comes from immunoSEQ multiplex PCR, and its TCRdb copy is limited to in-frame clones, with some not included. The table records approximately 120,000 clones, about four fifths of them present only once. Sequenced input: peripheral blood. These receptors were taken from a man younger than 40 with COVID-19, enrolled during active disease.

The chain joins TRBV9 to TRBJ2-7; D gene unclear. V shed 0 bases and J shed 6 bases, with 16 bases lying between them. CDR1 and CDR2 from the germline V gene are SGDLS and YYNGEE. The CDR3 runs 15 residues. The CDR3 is CASSVGNHPAAEQYF. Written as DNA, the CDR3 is TGTGCCAGCAGCGTAGGTAACCATCCGGCGGCCGAGCAGTACTTC.

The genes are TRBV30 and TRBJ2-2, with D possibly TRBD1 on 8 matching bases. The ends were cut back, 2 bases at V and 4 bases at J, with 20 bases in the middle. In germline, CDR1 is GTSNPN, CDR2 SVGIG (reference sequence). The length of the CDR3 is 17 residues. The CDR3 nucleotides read TGTGCCTGGAGTCGGAACAGGGGGGGTCCAATCACCGGGGAGCTGTTTTTT. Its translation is CAWSRNRGGPITGELFF. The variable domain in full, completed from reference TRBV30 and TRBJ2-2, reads SQTIHQWPATLVQPVGSPLSLECTVEGTSNPNLYWYRQAAGRGLQLLFYSVGIGQISSEVPQNLSASRPQDRQFILSSKKLLLSDSGFYLCAWSRNRGGPITGELFFGEGSRLTVL.

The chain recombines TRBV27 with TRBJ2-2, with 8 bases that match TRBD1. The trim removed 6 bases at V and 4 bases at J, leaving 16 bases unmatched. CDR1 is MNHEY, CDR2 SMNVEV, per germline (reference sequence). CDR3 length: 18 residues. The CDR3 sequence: CASSLIPPQGAVTGELFF. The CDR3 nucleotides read TGTGCCAGCAGCCTTATACCGCCCCAGGGGGCAGTCACCGGGGAGCTGTTTTTT.

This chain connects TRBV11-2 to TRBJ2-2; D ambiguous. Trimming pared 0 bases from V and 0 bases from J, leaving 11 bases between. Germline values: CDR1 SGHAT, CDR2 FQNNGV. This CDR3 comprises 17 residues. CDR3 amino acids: CASSLDESFANTGELFF. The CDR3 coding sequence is TGTGCCAGCAGCTTAGATGAGTCCTTCGCGAACACCGGGGAGCTGTTTTTT.

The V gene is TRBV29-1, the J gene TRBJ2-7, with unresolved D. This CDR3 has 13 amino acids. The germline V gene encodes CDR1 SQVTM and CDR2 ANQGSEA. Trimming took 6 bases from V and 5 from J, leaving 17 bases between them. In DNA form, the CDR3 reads TGCAGCGTGGCGCCAGGTGATTGGAACGAGCAGTACTTC. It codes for CSVAPGDWNEQYF.

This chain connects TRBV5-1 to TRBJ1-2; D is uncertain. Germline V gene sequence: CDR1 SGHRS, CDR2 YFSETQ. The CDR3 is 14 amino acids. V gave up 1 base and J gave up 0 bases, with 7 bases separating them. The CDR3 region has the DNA TGCGCCAGCAGCTTGTCGGTTGCTAACTATGGCTACACCTTC. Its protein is CASSLSVANYGYTF.

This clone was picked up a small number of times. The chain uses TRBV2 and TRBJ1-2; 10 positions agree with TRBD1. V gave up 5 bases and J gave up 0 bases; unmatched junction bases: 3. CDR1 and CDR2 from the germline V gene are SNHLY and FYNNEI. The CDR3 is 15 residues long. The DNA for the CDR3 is TGTGCCAGCAGTCGGGACAGGGGAACTAACTATGGCTACACCTTC. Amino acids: CASSRDRGTNYGYTF.

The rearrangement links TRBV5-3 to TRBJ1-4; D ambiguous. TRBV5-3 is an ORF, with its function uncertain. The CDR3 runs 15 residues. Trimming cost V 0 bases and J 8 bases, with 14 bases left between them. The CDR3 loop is CARSLAAGWPEKLFF. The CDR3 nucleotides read TGTGCCAGAAGCTTGGCAGCGGGGTGGCCAGAAAAACTGTTTTTT.

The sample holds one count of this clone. CDR3 sequence reads: CASSTGQSNTEAFF. DNA of the CDR3: TGTGCCAGCAGTACGGGACAGTCGAACACTGAAGCTTTCTTT. This chain connects TRBV28 to TRBJ1-1; 7 bases agree with TRBD1. This CDR3 has 14 residues. J was trimmed by 1 base and V by 5 bases; bases with no gene match: 4. CDR1 and CDR2 from the germline V gene are MDHEN and SYDVKM.

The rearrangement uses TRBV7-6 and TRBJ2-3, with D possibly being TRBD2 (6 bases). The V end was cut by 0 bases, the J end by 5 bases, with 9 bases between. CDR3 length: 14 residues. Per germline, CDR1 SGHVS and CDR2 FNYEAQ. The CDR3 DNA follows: TGTGCCAGCAGCTTAGCTGTCGGGGGAGATACGCAGTATTTT. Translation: CASSLAVGGDTQYF.

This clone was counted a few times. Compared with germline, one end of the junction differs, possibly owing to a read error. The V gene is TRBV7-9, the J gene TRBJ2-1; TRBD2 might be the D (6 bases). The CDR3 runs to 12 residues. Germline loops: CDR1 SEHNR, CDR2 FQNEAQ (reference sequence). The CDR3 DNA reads TGTGCCAGCAGCTTAGTGGGACTCCGGAACGTCTTC. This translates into CASSLVGLRNVF.

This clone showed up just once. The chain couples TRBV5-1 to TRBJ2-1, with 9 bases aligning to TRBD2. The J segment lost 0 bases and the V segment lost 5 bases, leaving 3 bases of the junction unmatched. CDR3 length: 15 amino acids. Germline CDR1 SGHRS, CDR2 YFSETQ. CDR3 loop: CASRFSGSSYNEQFF. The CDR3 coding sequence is TGCGCCAGCAGATTTAGCGGGAGCTCCTACAATGAGCAGTTCTTC.

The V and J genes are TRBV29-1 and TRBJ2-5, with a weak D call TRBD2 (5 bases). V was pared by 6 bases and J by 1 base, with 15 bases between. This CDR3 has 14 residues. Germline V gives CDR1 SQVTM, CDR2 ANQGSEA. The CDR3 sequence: CSVTHPSFQETQYF. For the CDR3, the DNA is TGCAGCGTCACACACCCTAGCTTCCAAGAGACCCAGTACTTC.

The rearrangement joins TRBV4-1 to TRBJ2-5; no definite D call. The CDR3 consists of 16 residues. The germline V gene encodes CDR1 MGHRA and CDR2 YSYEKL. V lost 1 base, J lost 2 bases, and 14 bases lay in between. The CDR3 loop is CASSQGSTPGQETQYF. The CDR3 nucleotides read TGCGCCAGCAGCCAAGGATCGACACCCGGACAAGAGACCCAGTACTTC.

CDR3 in amino acids: CASGPDRGLLGYGYTF. CDR3 bases: TGTGCTAGTGGCCCTGATAGGGGGCTGTTAGGCTATGGCTACACCTTC. This sequence joins TRBV12-5 and TRBJ1-2; 7 positions agree with TRBD1. This CDR3 comprises 16 residues. Germline V gives CDR1 LGHNT, CDR2 FRNRAP. The junction had 14 bases not matched to a gene; V was cut back by 6 bases and J by 4 bases.

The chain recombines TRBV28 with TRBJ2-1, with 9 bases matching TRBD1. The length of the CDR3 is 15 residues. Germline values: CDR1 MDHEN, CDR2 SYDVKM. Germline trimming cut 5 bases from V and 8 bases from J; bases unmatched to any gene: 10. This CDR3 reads CASSTTGTGYYEQFF. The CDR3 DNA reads TGTGCCAGCAGTACAACCGGGACAGGGTACTATGAGCAGTTCTTC.

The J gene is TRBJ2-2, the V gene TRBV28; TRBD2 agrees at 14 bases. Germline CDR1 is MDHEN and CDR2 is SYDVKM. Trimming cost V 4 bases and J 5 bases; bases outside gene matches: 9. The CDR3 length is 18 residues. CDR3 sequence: CASSSFRTSGRRTGELFF. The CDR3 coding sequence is TGTGCCAGCAGTTCCTTTAGGACTAGCGGGAGGAGGACCGGGGAGCTGTTTTTT.